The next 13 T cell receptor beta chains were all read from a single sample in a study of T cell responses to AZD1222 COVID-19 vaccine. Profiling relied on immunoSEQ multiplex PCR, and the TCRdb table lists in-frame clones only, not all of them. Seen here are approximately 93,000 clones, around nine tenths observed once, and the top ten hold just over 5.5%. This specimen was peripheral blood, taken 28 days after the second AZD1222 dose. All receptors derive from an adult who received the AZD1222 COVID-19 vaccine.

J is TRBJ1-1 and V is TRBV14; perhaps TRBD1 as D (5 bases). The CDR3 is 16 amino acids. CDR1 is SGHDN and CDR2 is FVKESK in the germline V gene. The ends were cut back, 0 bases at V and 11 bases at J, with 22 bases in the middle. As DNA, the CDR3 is TGTGCCAGCAGCCAAGATCCCTCGCCGGGGGAGGTCTCCGCTTTCTTT. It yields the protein CASSQDPSPGEVSAFF.

Written as DNA, the CDR3 is TGTGCCAGCAGCCCGACTGACTCTCCCATTTCACCCCTCCACTTT. Its translation is CASSPTDSPISPLHF. The chain uses TRBV7-9 and TRBJ1-6; no definite D call. Deletions cut 5 bases from V and 9 bases from J, with 17 bases between. Germline CDR1 reads SEHNR; CDR2 reads FQNEAQ (reference sequence). The CDR3 sequence is 15 residues long.

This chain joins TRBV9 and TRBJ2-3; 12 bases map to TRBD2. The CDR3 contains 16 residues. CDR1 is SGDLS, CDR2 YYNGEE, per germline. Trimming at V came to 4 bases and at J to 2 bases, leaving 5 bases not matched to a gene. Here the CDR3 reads CASSQTSGGPTDTQYF. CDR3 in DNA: TGTGCCAGCAGCCAGACTAGCGGGGGCCCCACAGATACGCAGTATTTT.

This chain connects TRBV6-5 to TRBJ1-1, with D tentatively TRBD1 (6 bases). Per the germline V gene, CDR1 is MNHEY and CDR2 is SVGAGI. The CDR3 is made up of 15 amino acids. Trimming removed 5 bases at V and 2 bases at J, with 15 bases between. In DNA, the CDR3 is TGTGCCAGCAGTAACTACAGGGCCCTAAACACTGAAGCTTTCTTT. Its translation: CASSNYRALNTEAFF.

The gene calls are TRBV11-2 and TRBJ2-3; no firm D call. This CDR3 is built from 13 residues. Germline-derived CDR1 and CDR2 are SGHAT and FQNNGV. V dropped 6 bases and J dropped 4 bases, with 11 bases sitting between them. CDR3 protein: CASRKDRADTQYF. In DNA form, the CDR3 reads TGTGCCAGCAGAAAGGATCGGGCAGATACGCAGTATTTT.

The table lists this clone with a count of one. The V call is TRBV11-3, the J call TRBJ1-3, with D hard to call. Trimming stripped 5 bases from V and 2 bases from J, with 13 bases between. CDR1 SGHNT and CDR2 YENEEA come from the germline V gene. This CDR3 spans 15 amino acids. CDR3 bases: TGTGCCAGCAGCCCCTACGGAACCGCTGGAAACACCATATATTTT. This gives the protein CASSPYGTAGNTIYF.

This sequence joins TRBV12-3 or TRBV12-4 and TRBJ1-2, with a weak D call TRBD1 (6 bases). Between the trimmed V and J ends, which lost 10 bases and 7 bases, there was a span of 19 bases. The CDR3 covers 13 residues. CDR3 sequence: CATSIGGLVGYTF. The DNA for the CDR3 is TGTGCCACTTCGATAGGGGGGCTGGTTGGCTACACCTTC.

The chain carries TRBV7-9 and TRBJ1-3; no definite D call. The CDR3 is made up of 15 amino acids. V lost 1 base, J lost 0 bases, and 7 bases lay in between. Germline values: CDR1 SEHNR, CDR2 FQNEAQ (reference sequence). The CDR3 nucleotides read TGTGCCAGCAGCTTAGAGGGAAGCTCTGGAAACACCATATATTTT. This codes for CASSLEGSSGNTIYF.

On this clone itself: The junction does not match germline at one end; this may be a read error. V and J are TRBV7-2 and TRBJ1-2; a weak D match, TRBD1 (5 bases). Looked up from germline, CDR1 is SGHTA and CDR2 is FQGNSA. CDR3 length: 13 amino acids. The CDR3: CASSLGEGFPINF. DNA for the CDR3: TGTGCCAGCAGCTTAGGGGAGGGGTTCCCTATAAACTTC.

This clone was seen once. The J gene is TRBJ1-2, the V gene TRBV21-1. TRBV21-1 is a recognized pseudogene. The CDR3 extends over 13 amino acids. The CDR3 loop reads CASSKGEEGGYTF. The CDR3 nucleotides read TGTGCCAGCAGCAAAGGGGAGGAGGGAGGCTACACCTTC.

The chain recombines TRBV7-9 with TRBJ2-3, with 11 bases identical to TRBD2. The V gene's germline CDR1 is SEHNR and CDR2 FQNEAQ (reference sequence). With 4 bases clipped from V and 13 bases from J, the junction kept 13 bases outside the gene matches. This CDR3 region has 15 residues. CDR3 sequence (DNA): TGTGCCAGCAGCTCCGGGACTAGCGGACGGATAGGAAAGTATTTT. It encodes CASSSGTSGRIGKYF.

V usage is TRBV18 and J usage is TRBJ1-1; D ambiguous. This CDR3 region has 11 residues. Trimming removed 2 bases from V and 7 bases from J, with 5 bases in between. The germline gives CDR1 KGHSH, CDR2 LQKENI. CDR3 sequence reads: CASSPGREAFF. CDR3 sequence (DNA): TGTGCCAGCTCACCAGGTCGTGAAGCTTTCTTT. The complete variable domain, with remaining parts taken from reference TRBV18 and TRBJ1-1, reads NAGVMQNPRHLVRRRGQEARLRCSPMKGHSHVYWYRQLPEEGLKFMVYLQKENIIDESGMPKERFSAEFPKEGPSILRIQQVVRGDSAAYFCASSPGREAFFGQGTRLTVV.

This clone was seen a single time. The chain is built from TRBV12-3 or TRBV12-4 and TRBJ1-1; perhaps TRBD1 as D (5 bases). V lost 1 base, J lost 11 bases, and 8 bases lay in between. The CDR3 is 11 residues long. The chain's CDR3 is CASSLVGDAFF. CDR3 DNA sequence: TGTGCCAGCAGTTTAGTAGGGGACGCTTTCTTT.